This T cell receptor beta chain was captured in a study of shared clonotypes between healthy human individuals. V shed 11 bases and J shed 2 bases, with 20 bases lying between them. Looked up from germline, CDR1 is MNHNS and CDR2 is SASEGT. The CDR3 loop spans 15 amino acids. The repertoire was sequenced with immunoSEQ multiplex PCR; TCRdb's copy has only in-frame clones and lacks some. The table lists about 2.3 million clones, more than 80% of them singletons. Sequenced: naive CD4+ T cells from PBMCs. Subset denoted: CD45RA+ positively selected. The J gene is TRBJ2-3, the V gene TRBV6-1; D is unresolved. The TCR comes from a man between 18 and 35 years old in good health. Some clones in this sample may be carry-over from other donors' samples. The CDR3 region has the DNA TGTGCCTCAGCAGGTAGCTTTTTGAACACAGATACGCAGTATTTT. Translating it yields CASAGSFLNTDTQYF.